Below, 10 T cell receptor beta chains from the same sample are listed, as sequenced in a study of OX40 agonist ivuxolimab in advanced cancers. Libraries were prepared by immunoSEQ multiplex PCR; TCRdb keeps only in-frame clonotypes and omits some of them. This sample yields approximately 69,000 clones, of which roughly nine tenths are seen a single time; 0.25% to 0.3% belongs to the top ten. Sequenced material: CD4+ or CD8+ T cells sorted from blood, taken in a trial of the OX40 agonist ivuxolimab. The receptors shown here come from an adult with an advanced solid tumor such as melanoma, head and neck, liver or kidney cancer.

The chain recombines TRBV11-2 with TRBJ1-6, with TRBD1 matching 10 bases. The CDR3 totals 14 residues. Germline CDR1 is SGHAT and CDR2 is FQNNGV. V lost 1 base, J lost 10 bases, and 1 base stayed unmatched. The CDR3 coding sequence is TGTGCCAGCAGCTTAGGGACAGGGGGGTCACCCCTCCACTTT. This sequence encodes CASSLGTGGSPLHF.

This clone was found once. The chain couples TRBV6-5 to TRBJ2-3; D call uncertain. CDR3 size: 16 residues. V shed 0 bases and J shed 0 bases, with 10 bases lying between them. The germline gives CDR1 MNHEY, CDR2 SVGAGI. The CDR3 loop is CASSYSVRRSTDTQYF. In DNA, the CDR3 is TGTGCCAGCAGTTACTCGGTGCGAAGGAGCACAGATACGCAGTATTTT.

V is TRBV28 and J is TRBJ2-3; a weak D match, TRBD2 (6 bases). Germline V CDR1 and CDR2: MDHEN, SYDVKM. The germline V and J ends were trimmed by 1 base and 2 bases, with 28 bases remaining between them. This CDR3 has 21 residues. CDR3 DNA sequence: TGTGCCAGCAGTTTATACACTCGCCGTGGGCAGGGCGGGATCGACACAGATACGCAGTATTTT. Its translation is CASSLYTRRGQGGIDTDTQYF.

The chain uses TRBV6-5 and TRBJ2-1, with TRBD2 as a possible D gene (6 bases). Deletions cut 2 bases from V and 9 bases from J, with 17 bases between. Germline CDR1 reads MNHEY; CDR2 reads SVGAGI. The CDR3 extends over 15 amino acids. The CDR3 DNA reads as TGTGCCAGCAGTTACATGTCAGGGATTAGCGGTGAGCAGTTCTTC. Translated: CASSYMSGISGEQFF.

This sequence joins TRBV5-1 and TRBJ2-7; 7 bases match TRBD1. The CDR3 consists of 15 residues. V was pared by 3 bases and J by 3 bases, with 9 bases of the junction left unmatched. The germline CDR1 and CDR2 sequences are SGHRS and YFSETQ. CDR3 in amino acids: CASSSLLGDSYEQYF. The CDR3 DNA is TGCGCCAGCAGCTCCCTACTTGGGGACAGCTACGAGCAGTACTTC.

The rearrangement links TRBV21-1 to TRBJ1-2. TRBV21-1 is a pseudogene locus. The CDR3 totals 17 residues. The CDR3 protein is CASSKKTRQNPFYGYTF. The CDR3 DNA reads TGTGCCAGCAGCAAAAAGACGAGGCAGAACCCCTTCTATGGCTACACCTTC.

The chain uses TRBV18 and TRBJ1-1; D is undetermined. The CDR3 is 15 residues long. V lost 0 bases and J lost 5, with 13 bases in between. Germline assignment: CDR1 KGHSH and CDR2 LQKENI. The CDR3 loop is CASSPPSGLVTEAFF. CDR3 DNA: TGTGCCAGCTCACCACCGTCCGGCCTGGTGACTGAAGCTTTCTTT.

This clone was recorded only once. The chain's CDR3 is CSAEGTGGYTF. The CDR3 nucleotides are TGCAGTGCGGAAGGGACAGGGGGCTACACCTTC. The chain recombines TRBV20-1 with TRBJ1-2; TRBD1 aligns across 9 bases. The CDR3 runs 11 residues. The J segment lost 8 bases and the V segment lost 6 bases, leaving 4 bases of the junction unmatched. Germline CDR1 is DFQATT and CDR2 is SNEGSKA (reference sequence).

The chain uses TRBV7-9 and TRBJ1-4; 8 nucleotides agree with TRBD1. The V segment lost 5 bases and the J segment 2 bases; nucleotides outside the gene matches: 7. CDR3 length: 16 residues. CDR1 is SEHNR and CDR2 is FQNEAQ in the germline V gene (reference sequence). The CDR3 nucleotides read TGTGCCAGCAGCCTCGGCGACAGGGGCACTAATGAAAAACTGTTTTTT. It encodes CASSLGDRGTNEKLFF.

This clone appeared a few times. In DNA, the CDR3 is TGTGCCAGTAGTATAGGTAGCTGGGAGACCCAGTACTTC. Protein: CASSIGSWETQYF. The V and J genes are TRBV19 and TRBJ2-5; D remains ambiguous. Trimming shortened V by 1 base and J by 5 bases, and 8 bases separated the two germline ends. The CDR3 loop spans 13 amino acids. CDR1 is LNHDA, CDR2 SQIVND, per germline (reference sequence).